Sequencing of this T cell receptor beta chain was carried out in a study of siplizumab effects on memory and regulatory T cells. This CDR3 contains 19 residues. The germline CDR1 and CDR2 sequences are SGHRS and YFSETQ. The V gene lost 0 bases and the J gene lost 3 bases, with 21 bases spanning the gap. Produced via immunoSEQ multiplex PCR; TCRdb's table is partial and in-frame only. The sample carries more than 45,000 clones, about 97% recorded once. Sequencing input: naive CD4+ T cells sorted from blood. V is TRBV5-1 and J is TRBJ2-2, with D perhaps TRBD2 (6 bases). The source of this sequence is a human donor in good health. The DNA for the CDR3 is TGCGCCAGCAGCTTGGGAGGAGGGAATGTCTGGGCGGACACCGGGGAGCTGTTTTTT. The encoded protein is CASSLGGGNVWADTGELFF.